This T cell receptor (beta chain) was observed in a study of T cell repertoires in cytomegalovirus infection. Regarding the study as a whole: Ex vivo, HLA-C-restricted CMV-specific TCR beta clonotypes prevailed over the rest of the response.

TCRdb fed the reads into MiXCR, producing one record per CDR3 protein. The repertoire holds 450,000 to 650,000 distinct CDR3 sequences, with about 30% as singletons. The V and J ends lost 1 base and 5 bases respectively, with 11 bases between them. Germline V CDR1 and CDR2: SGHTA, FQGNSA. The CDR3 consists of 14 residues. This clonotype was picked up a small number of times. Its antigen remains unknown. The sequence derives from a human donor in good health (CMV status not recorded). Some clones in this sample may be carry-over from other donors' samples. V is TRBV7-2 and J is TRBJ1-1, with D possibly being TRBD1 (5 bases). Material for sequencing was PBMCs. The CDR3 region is CASSLERWGTEAFF. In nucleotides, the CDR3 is TGTGCCAGCAGCTTAGAACGGTGGGGGACTGAAGCTTTCTTT.